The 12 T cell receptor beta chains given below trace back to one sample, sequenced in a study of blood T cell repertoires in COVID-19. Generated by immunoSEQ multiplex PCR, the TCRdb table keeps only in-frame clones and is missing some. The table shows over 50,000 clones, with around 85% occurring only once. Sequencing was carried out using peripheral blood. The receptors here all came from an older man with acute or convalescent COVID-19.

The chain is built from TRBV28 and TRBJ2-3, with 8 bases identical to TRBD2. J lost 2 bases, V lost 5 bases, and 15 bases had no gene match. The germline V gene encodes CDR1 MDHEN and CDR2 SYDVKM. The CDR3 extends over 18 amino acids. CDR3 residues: CASSPLGLGAGDTDTQYF. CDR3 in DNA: TGTGCCAGCAGTCCTTTAGGTTTAGGAGCGGGGGACACAGATACGCAGTATTTT.

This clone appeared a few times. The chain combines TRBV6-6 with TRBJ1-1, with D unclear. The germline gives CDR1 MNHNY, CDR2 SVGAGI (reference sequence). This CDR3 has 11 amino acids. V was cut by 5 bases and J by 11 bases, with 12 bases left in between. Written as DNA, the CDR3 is TGTGCCAGCAGTCCATGGGGAGTGGCTTTCTTT. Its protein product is CASSPWGVAFF.

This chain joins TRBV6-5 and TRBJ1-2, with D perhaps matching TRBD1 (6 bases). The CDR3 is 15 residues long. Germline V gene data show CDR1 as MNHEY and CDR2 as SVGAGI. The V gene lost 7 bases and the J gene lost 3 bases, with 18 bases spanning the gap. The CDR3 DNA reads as TGTGCCAGCACCGAGGGCAGGGGATTAGACTATGGCTACACCTTC. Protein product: CASTEGRGLDYGYTF.

CDR3 sequence: CASSYSIQGYGYTF. DNA for the CDR3: TGTGCCAGCAGTTACTCGATTCAGGGCTATGGCTACACCTTC. The rearrangement joins TRBV6-5 to TRBJ1-2; TRBD1 might be the D (5 bases). Germline V gene data show CDR1 as MNHEY and CDR2 as SVGAGI. This CDR3 is built from 14 residues. The V end lost 0 bases, the J end lost 4 bases, and 9 bases lay between the germline ends.

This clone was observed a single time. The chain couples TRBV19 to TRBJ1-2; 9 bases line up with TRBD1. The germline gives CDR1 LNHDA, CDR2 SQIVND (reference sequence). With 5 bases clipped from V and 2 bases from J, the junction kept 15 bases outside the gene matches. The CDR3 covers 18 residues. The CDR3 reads CASSLHPTGGPFNYGYTF. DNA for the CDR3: TGTGCCAGTAGTTTACATCCGACAGGGGGGCCCTTCAACTATGGCTACACCTTC.

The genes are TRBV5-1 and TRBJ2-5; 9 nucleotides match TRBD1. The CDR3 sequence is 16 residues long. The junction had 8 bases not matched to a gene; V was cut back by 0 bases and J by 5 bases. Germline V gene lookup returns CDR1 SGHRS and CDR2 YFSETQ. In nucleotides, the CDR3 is TGCGCCAGCAGCTTGGAACAGGGGGCTTTAGTGGAGACCCAGTACTTC. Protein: CASSLEQGALVETQYF.

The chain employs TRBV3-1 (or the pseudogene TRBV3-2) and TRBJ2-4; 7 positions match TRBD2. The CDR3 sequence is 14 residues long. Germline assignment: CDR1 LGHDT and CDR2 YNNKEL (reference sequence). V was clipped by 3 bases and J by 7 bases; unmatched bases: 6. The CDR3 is CASSHPSGANIQYF. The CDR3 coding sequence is TGTGCCAGCAGCCACCCGAGCGGGGCTAACATTCAGTACTTC.

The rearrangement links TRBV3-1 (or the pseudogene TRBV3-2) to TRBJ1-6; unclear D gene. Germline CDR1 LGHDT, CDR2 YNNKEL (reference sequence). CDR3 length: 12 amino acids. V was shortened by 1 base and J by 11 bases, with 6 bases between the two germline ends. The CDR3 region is CASSQARAPLHF. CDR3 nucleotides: TGTGCCAGCAGCCAAGCGCGGGCACCCCTCCACTTT.

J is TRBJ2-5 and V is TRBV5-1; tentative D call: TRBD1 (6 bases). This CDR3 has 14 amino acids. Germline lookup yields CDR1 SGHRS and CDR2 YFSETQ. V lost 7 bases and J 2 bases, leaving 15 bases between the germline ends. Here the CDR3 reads CASHRDTAQETQYF. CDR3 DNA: TGCGCCAGCCACCGGGACACTGCACAAGAGACCCAGTACTTC.

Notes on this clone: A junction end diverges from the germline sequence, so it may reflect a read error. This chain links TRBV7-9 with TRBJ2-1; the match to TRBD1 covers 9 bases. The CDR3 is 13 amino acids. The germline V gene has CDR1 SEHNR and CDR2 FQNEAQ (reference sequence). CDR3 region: CASSRATGGVVLF. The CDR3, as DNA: TGTGCCAGCAGCCGCGCGACAGGGGGAGTGGTACTCTTC.

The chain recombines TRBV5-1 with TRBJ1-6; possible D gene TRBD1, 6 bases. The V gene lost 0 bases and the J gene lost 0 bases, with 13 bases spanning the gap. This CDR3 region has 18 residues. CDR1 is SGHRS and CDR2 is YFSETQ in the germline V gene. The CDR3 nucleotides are TGCGCCAGCAGCTTGGTTGGGACAACGAGCTCCTATAATTCACCCCTCCACTTT. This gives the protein CASSLVGTTSSYNSPLHF.

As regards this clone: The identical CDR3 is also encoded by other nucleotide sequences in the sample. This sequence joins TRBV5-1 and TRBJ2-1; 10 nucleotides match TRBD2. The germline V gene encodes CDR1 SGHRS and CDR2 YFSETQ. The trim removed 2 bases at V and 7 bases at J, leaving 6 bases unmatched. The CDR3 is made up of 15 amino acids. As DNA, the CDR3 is TGCGCCAGCAGCTTCCTAGCGGGGGCCGGGAATGAGCAGTTCTTC. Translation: CASSFLAGAGNEQFF.